This TCR beta chain was observed in a study of cytomegalovirus exposure and HLA in healthy donors. The study's findings and limits: Follow-up analysis later connected one missense variant in DCLRE1C with trimming of TCR beta V- and J-genes.

Regarding this clone: The antigen is not known.

Unmatched junction bases numbered 6, after V lost 2 bases and J lost 2 bases. The CDR3 is made up of 15 amino acids. CDR1 MNHNS and CDR2 SASEGT come from the germline V gene. Researchers ran the PCR with 60 Vbeta and 13 Jbeta primers. TCRdb's copy holds only in-frame clones and misses some; the assay was immunoSEQ multiplex PCR. The sample contains 150,000 or so clones, 82% of which appear only once. The origin of this receptor is a woman aged 45-65 years in good health and CMV-seropositive. Input material: PBMCs. V gene TRBV6-1 combines with J gene TRBJ2-7, with 7 positions matching TRBD1. Here the CDR3 reads CASSEQGTVTYEQYF. The CDR3, as DNA: TGTGCCAGCAGTGAACAAGGGACAGTCACCTACGAGCAGTACTTC.